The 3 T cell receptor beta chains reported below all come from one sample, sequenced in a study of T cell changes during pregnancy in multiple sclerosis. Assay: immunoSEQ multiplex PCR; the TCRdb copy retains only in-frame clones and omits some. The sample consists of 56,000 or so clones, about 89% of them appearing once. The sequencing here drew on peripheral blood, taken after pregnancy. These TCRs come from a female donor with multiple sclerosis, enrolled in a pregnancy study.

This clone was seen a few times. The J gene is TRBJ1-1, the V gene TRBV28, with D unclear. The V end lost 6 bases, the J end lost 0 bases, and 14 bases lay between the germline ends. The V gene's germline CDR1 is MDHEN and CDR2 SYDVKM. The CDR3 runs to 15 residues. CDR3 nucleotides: TGTGCCAGCAGCCTCAGGTGGAATATGAACACTGAAGCTTTCTTT. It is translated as CASSLRWNMNTEAFF. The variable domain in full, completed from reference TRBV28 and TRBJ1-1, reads DVKVTQSSRYLVKRTGEKVFLECVQDMDHENMFWYRQDPGLGLRLIYFSYDVKMKEKGDIPEGYSVSREKKERFSLILESASTNQTSMYLCASSLRWNMNTEAFFGQGTRLTVV.

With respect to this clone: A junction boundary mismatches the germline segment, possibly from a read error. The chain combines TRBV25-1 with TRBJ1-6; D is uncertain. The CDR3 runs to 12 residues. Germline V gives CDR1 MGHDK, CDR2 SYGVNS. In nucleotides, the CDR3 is TGTGCCAGCAGTGAATATAGTTCACCCCTCCACTTT. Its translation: CASSEYSSPLHF.

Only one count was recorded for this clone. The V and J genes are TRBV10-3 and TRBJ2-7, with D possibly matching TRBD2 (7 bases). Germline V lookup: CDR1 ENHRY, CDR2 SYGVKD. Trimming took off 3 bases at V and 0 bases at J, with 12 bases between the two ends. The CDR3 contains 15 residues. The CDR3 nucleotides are TGTGCCATCAGTGAAGGGGGGGAATACTCCTACGAGCAGTACTTC. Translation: CAISEGGEYSYEQYF.